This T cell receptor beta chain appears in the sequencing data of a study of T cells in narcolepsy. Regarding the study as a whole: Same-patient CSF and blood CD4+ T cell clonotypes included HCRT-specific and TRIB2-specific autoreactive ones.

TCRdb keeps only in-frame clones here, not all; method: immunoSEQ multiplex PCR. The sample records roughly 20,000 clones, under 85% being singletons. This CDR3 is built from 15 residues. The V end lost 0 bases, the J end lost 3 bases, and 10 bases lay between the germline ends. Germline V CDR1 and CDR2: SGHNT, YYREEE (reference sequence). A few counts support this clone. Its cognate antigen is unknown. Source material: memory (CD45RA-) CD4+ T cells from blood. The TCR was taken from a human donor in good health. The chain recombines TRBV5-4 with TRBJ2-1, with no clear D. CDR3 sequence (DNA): TGTGCCAGCAGCTTGGGACTGACGTACTACAATGAGCAGTTCTTC. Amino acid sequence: CASSLGLTYYNEQFF.